The source of this TCR beta chain is a study of graft-versus-host responses after intestinal transplantation. Co-plating was performed using 200,000 CFSE-labeled responder cells and 200,000 irradiated, violet-dye-labeled stimulator cells. Proliferating responders of the CD3+CD4+ and CD3+CD8+ phenotypes with low CFSE were sorted after the reaction. This clone is classed as medium-sized. This CDR3 region has 13 residues. Per germline, CDR1 SGHAT and CDR2 FQNNGV. V was trimmed by 5 bases and J by 3 bases, leaving 10 bases between them. Using immunoSEQ multiplex PCR, the repertoire was profiled, and TCRdb retains in-frame clones only, with some absent. The table lists some 9,600 clones, 25% to 30% of them singletons, with approximately 6.2% in the top ten.

The rearrangement uses TRBV11-2 and TRBJ1-1; maybe TRBD1 (6 bases). The source of this sequence is a human patient who received an intestinal transplant. Here the sequenced sample was alloreactive CD8+ T cells from a mixed lymphocyte reaction culture, taken before intestinal transplant. Regarding subset: CFSE-low proliferating T cells sorted from approximately six-day pre-transplant mixed lymphocyte reaction (GvH or HvG direction). In nucleotides, the CDR3 is TGTGCCAGCAGCCAGGGGCCAGACACTGAAGCTTTCTTT. It specifies CASSQGPDTEAFF.